A single sample gave rise to the 29 T cell receptor beta chains below, sequenced in a study of cytomegalovirus exposure and HLA in healthy donors. PCR involved 60 Vbeta and 13 Jbeta primers. Method: immunoSEQ multiplex PCR; TCRdb's copy keeps in-frame clones and lacks some. The sample contains 55,000 to 85,000 clones, 75% to 85% of which appear only once. The material sequenced was PBMCs. These receptors all stem from a man younger than 30 in good health and CMV-seropositive.

The chain links TRBV30 to TRBJ1-2, with D perhaps matching TRBD1 (6 bases). The CDR3 has 11 amino acids. Germline lookup yields CDR1 GTSNPN and CDR2 SVGIG (reference sequence). Trimming pared 3 bases from V and 7 bases from J, leaving 9 bases between. Here the CDR3 reads CAWRGAGGYTF. CDR3 nucleotides: TGTGCCTGGAGGGGGGCGGGTGGCTACACCTTC.

The chain uses TRBV9 and TRBJ2-1; 10 nucleotides agree with TRBD1. CDR1 and CDR2 from the germline V gene are SGDLS and YYNGEE. J was trimmed by 9 bases and V by 0 bases; bases with no gene match: 6. The CDR3 loop spans 15 amino acids. The CDR3 is CASSVAGQGFTEQFF. The CDR3 DNA sequence: TGTGCCAGCAGCGTAGCGGGACAGGGGTTTACTGAGCAGTTCTTC.

J is TRBJ2-5 and V is TRBV10-3; D is unclear. The germline V gene encodes CDR1 ENHRY and CDR2 SYGVKD. Trimming pared 5 bases from V and 5 bases from J, leaving 12 bases between. This CDR3 contains 13 residues. The chain's CDR3 is CAISFYSTETQYF. CDR3 bases: TGTGCCATCAGTTTCTATTCAACGGAGACCCAGTACTTC.

The chain joins TRBV7-9 to TRBJ2-7; TRBD2 matches at 12 bases. This CDR3 contains 16 residues. From germline, CDR1 is SEHNR and CDR2 FQNEAQ (reference sequence). V lost 0 bases and J lost 3; bases outside the gene matches: 3. CDR3 sequence: CASSLALAGGDYEQYF. The CDR3 bases are TGTGCCAGCAGCTTAGCGCTAGCGGGGGGGGACTACGAGCAGTACTTC.

The V and J genes are TRBV10-2 and TRBJ1-1, with 7 positions matching TRBD1. Trimming cost V 3 bases and J 4 bases; bases outside gene matches: 8. Germline loops: CDR1 WSHSY, CDR2 SAAADI. This CDR3 is built from 15 residues. The CDR3 sequence: CASSDLRGPGTEAFF. The CDR3, as DNA: TGCGCCAGCAGTGACCTGAGGGGGCCGGGCACTGAAGCTTTCTTT.

The rearrangement uses TRBV25-1 and TRBJ1-4, with 9 bases aligning to TRBD1. Unmatched junction bases numbered 6, after V lost 8 bases and J lost 5 bases. The CDR3 has 14 amino acids. Germline CDR1 is MGHDK and CDR2 is SYGVNS. CDR3 bases: TGTGCCAGCCAACAGGGGGCGGGAAATGAAAAACTGTTTTTT. Encoded protein: CASQQGAGNEKLFF.

The chain employs TRBV7-9 and TRBJ1-6, with 7 bases identical to TRBD1. Germline assignment: CDR1 SEHNR and CDR2 FQNEAQ (reference sequence). There are 12 residues in the CDR3. Germline trimming cut 11 bases from V and 7 bases from J; bases unmatched to any gene: 5. DNA for the CDR3: TGTGCCGCAGGGACAGAGAATTCACCCCTCCACTTT. Protein: CAAGTENSPLHF.

This clone was detected a few times. The rearrangement uses TRBV13 and TRBJ2-7; TRBD2 agrees at 15 bases. The germline V gene encodes CDR1 PRHDT and CDR2 FYEKMQ (reference sequence). Trimming at V came to 4 bases and at J to 1 base, leaving 11 bases not matched to a gene. The CDR3 has 19 amino acids. This CDR3 reads CASSWEGLAGGGASYEQYF. The DNA for the CDR3 is TGTGCCAGCAGCTGGGAGGGACTAGCGGGAGGAGGGGCATCCTACGAGCAGTACTTC.

With respect to this clone: Other DNA sequences of this sample code for an identical CDR3. In DNA, the CDR3 is TGTGCCATCAGTGAGTCTGGGGGGGGAAGCTACAATGAGCAGTTCTTC. Protein: CAISESGGGSYNEQFF. The V and J genes are TRBV10-3 and TRBJ2-1; 7 bases match TRBD2. V was pared by 0 bases and J by 3 bases, with 5 bases of the junction left unmatched. The CDR3 loop spans 16 amino acids. Germline lookup yields CDR1 ENHRY and CDR2 SYGVKD.

CDR3 loop: CASSPKISGDGGYTF. CDR3 nucleotides: TGTGCCAGCAGCCCGAAGATTTCAGGGGATGGTGGCTACACCTTC. V usage is TRBV7-8 and J usage is TRBJ1-2; weak D call: TRBD1 (6 bases). Trimming stripped 5 bases from V and 7 bases from J, with 20 bases between. Germline CDR1 and CDR2: SGHVS and FQNEAQ. CDR3 length: 15 amino acids.

This chain uses TRBV10-3 with TRBJ1-1, with D perhaps matching TRBD1 (6 bases). This CDR3 spans 13 amino acids. Germline CDR1 is ENHRY and CDR2 is SYGVKD. V lost 9 bases and J lost 0, with 11 bases in between. The CDR3 bases are TGTGCCATAATCGACAGGTTGAACACTGAAGCTTTCTTT. It specifies CAIIDRLNTEAFF.

This clone has only one observation. This chain joins TRBV2 and TRBJ2-7; no clear D. Germline CDR1 and CDR2: SNHLY and FYNNEI. The CDR3 is 14 amino acids. Trimming stripped 2 bases from V and 1 base from J, with 9 bases between. Here the CDR3 reads CASSERQASYEQYF. Here the CDR3 DNA reads TGTGCCAGCAGTGAAAGGCAGGCGTCCTACGAGCAGTACTTC.

The rearrangement uses TRBV6-1 and TRBJ2-7; perhaps TRBD2 as D (7 bases). Deletions cut 10 bases from V and 4 bases from J, with 17 bases between. This CDR3 has 13 residues. CDR1 is MNHNS and CDR2 is SASEGT in the germline V gene. The CDR3 DNA follows: TGTGCCACCAGGGGAGGGGGGATATACGAGCAGTACTTC. As protein: CATRGGGIYEQYF.

This chain links TRBV7-9 with TRBJ1-1; D ambiguous. The V gene's germline CDR1 is SEHNR and CDR2 FQNEAQ (reference sequence). The CDR3 has 14 amino acids. Trimming stripped 3 bases from V and 3 bases from J, with 11 bases between. DNA for the CDR3: TGTGCCAGCAGCTTTGAGGTACCGGACACTGAAGCTTTCTTT. Translating it yields CASSFEVPDTEAFF.

The rearrangement uses TRBV2 and TRBJ1-3, with D maybe TRBD1 (6 bases). The V gene's germline CDR1 is SNHLY and CDR2 FYNNEI. The V gene lost 5 bases and the J gene lost 0 bases, with 14 bases spanning the gap. CDR3 size: 16 residues. The DNA for the CDR3 is TGTGCCAGCAGTCCGGGACACATGATCTCTGGAAACACCATATATTTT. Its protein is CASSPGHMISGNTIYF. Full variable domain (rest looked up from reference TRBV2 and TRBJ1-3): EPEVTQTPSHQVTQMGQEVILRCVPISNHLYFYWYRQILGQKVEFLVSFYNNEISEKSEIFDDQFSVERPDGSNFTLKIRSTKLEDSAMYFCASSPGHMISGNTIYFGEGSWLTVV.

The gene calls are TRBV13 and TRBJ1-2, with 7 bases fitting TRBD1. The CDR3 is made up of 15 amino acids. CDR1 PRHDT and CDR2 FYEKMQ come from the germline V gene (reference sequence). V lost 0 bases, J lost 3 bases, and 4 bases stayed unmatched. The CDR3 bases are TGTGCCAGCAGCTTAGGTGGCAGGGGGGACTATGGCTACACCTTC. It encodes CASSLGGRGDYGYTF.

This clone showed up just once. A junction boundary mismatches the germline segment, possibly from a read error. The chain couples TRBV10-3 to TRBJ2-2, with 10 bases that match TRBD2. Germline lookup yields CDR1 ENHRY and CDR2 SYGVKD. This CDR3 is built from 15 residues. CDR3 sequence (DNA): TGTGCCATCAGTGAGTCTGGGACTAGCGCCGGGGAGCTGCTTTTT. Residues: CAISESGTSAGELLF.

The rearrangement links TRBV30 to TRBJ1-5; D gene unclear. Germline CDR1 reads GTSNPN; CDR2 reads SVGIG (reference sequence). V was pared by 0 bases and J by 1 base, with 7 bases between. The CDR3 has 14 residues. This chain's CDR3 is CAWSVGQSNQPQHF. CDR3 nucleotide sequence: TGTGCCTGGAGTGTTGGGCAGAGCAATCAGCCCCAGCATTTT.

The gene calls are TRBV5-1 and TRBJ1-1, with D tentatively TRBD1 (6 bases). The CDR3 contains 14 residues. Trimming pared 4 bases from V and 4 bases from J, leaving 14 bases between. Germline V lookup: CDR1 SGHRS, CDR2 YFSETQ. CDR3 protein: CASSPRGGATEAFF. The CDR3 nucleotides are TGCGCCAGCAGCCCTAGAGGGGGGGCCACTGAAGCTTTCTTT. Looking up the rest from reference TRBV5-1 and TRBJ1-1 gives the full variable domain: KAGVTQTPRYLIKTRGQQVTLSCSPISGHRSVSWYQQTPGQGLQFLFEYFSETQRNKGNFPGRFSGRQFSNSRSEMNVSTLELGDSALYLCASSPRGGATEAFFGQGTRLTVV.

This chain uses TRBV6-9 with TRBJ1-2; unclear D gene. The V end was cut by 9 bases, the J end by 4 bases, with 9 bases between. The CDR3 loop spans 11 amino acids. Germline V gene sequence: CDR1 MNHGY, CDR2 SVAAGI. CDR3 amino acids: CAREAVYGYTF. Written as DNA, the CDR3 is TGTGCCAGAGAAGCGGTCTATGGCTACACCTTC.

The chain carries TRBV12-5 and TRBJ2-3; 7 bases align to TRBD1. V was pared by 5 bases and J by 2 bases, with 4 bases of the junction left unmatched. The CDR3 is made up of 14 amino acids. Germline V CDR1 and CDR2: LGHNT, FRNRAP. The CDR3 region has the DNA TGTGCTAGTGGTCCCGGGACAGACACAGATACGCAGTATTTT. Protein: CASGPGTDTDTQYF.

This sequence joins TRBV29-1 and TRBJ1-1; 7 bases align to TRBD1. V trimming: 3 bases; J trimming: 6 bases; junction bases outside the gene matches: 1. The CDR3 runs 11 residues. Germline CDR1 and CDR2: SQVTM and ANQGSEA. CDR3 nucleotides: TGCAGCGTTGATGGACAGGCTGAAGCTTTCTTT. Its translation is CSVDGQAEAFF.

This chain links TRBV25-1 with TRBJ1-5; a weak D match, TRBD1 (6 bases). V was trimmed by 6 bases and J by 3 bases, leaving 9 bases between them. This CDR3 spans 13 amino acids. Germline lookup yields CDR1 MGHDK and CDR2 SYGVNS. CDR3 coding DNA: TGTGCCAGCAGCACAGGGACCAATCAGCCCCAGCATTTT. It specifies CASSTGTNQPQHF. Filled out from reference TRBV25-1 and TRBJ1-5, the complete variable domain reads EADIYQTPRYLVIGTGKKITLECSQTMGHDKMYWYQQDPGMELHLIHYSYGVNSTEKGDLSSESTVSRIRTEHFPLTLESARPSHTSQYLCASSTGTNQPQHFGDGTRLSIL.

Only a few counts were recorded for this clone. The chain recombines TRBV18 with TRBJ1-3; D is uncertain. The V and J ends lost 5 bases and 4 bases respectively, with 6 bases between them. The germline V gene has CDR1 KGHSH and CDR2 LQKENI. The CDR3 is 12 amino acids. CDR3 DNA: TGTGCCAGCTCAACAAGAGGAAACACCATATATTTT. It is translated as CASSTRGNTIYF.

The chain employs TRBV11-2 and TRBJ2-5; 7 nucleotides match TRBD2. The CDR3 spans 16 residues. V trimming: 2 bases; J trimming: 4 bases; junction bases outside the gene matches: 10. Looked up from germline, CDR1 is SGHAT and CDR2 is FQNNGV. CDR3 protein: CASSLWAGVDGETQYF. The CDR3 DNA reads as TGTGCCAGCAGCTTATGGGCGGGGGTAGATGGAGAGACCCAGTACTTC.

The chain carries TRBV7-2 and TRBJ2-3; 9 positions agree with TRBD1. CDR1 and CDR2 (germline): SGHTA, FQGNSA. V was clipped by 2 bases and J by 5 bases; unmatched bases: 11. The CDR3 covers 17 residues. The CDR3 protein is CASSLRSGGQGRDTQYF. The CDR3 DNA reads as TGTGCCAGCAGCTTAAGGTCCGGAGGACAGGGGAGAGATACGCAGTATTTT.

With regard to this clone: One end of the junction varies from germline; a read error may be responsible. The DNA for the CDR3 is TGTGCTAGCAGCTTTTCTCCAGGGGAAGAGACCCAGTACTTC. It specifies CASSFSPGEETQYF. The chain recombines TRBV7-7 with TRBJ2-5; D may be TRBD1 (6 bases). CDR1 SSHAT and CDR2 FNYEAQ come from the germline V gene (reference sequence). The CDR3 is 14 amino acids.

This chain joins TRBV29-1 and TRBJ1-1, with D unclear. Trimming pared 1 base from V and 5 bases from J, leaving 11 bases between. Germline V gives CDR1 SQVTM, CDR2 ANQGSEA. This CDR3 has 13 amino acids. The CDR3 coding sequence is TGCAGCGTTGAAGGGGAGAAGGGTACTGAAGCTTTCTTT. Amino acid sequence: CSVEGEKGTEAFF.

This CDR3 is CASRHDALAGGLETQYF. CDR3 bases: TGTGCCAGCAGGCACGACGCACTAGCGGGGGGGCTCGAGACCCAGTACTTC. The J gene is TRBJ2-5, the V gene TRBV11-2, with 13 positions matching TRBD2. With V trimmed by 6 bases and J by 5 bases, 12 bases remained unmatched. This CDR3 contains 17 residues. Germline CDR1 SGHAT, CDR2 FQNNGV.